Sequencing of this TCR beta chain was carried out in a study of blood T cells in healthy people across ages. Study-wide results and caveats: Age advanced and TCR beta diversity per million T cells fell, roughly linearly.

V lost 2 bases to trimming and J lost 0 bases, with 16 bases between them. This CDR3 comprises 18 residues. Germline loops: CDR1 SGHAT, CDR2 FQNNGV. Every donor contributed about 10 milliliters of peripheral blood by blood draw. For the second PCR, which ran for roughly 7 to 11 cycles, a sample-barcoded 5' primer and a J-beta primer mix were used. TCRdb re-derived calls from the 5' RACE reads in MiXCR, one entry per CDR3 protein. There are 1.5 million to 2 million distinct CDR3 sequences in the sample; under 30% occur only once, and about 8% lies in the top ten. Of note for this clonotype: Its cognate antigen is unknown.

The chain uses TRBV11-2 and TRBJ2-2; D may correspond to TRBD1 or TRBD2 (6 bases each). The specimen sequenced was blood. The sequence was collected from a woman under 40 in good health. This CDR3 reads CASSLRGAPGANTGELFF. The CDR3 DNA sequence: TGTGCCAGCAGCTTAAGGGGGGCGCCAGGGGCGAACACCGGGGAGCTGTTTTTT.